These T cell receptor beta chains were read from a single sample in a study of human T cells and chemical hapten exposure. TCRdb processed the RACE reads anew with MiXCR; each CDR3 protein has one entry. Of about 110,000 distinct CDR3 sequences detected, roughly 9% appear once; the ten largest clones hold more than 3%. The sample was whole blood, taken in connection with sensitization to the hapten diphenylcyclopropenone (DPC). Receptors originate from a woman in her thirties or forties with alopecia areata. Some clones in this sample may be carry-over from other donors' samples. Each CDR3 is given with its conserved first and last residue. Fields, in order: J gene, V gene, CDR3 protein.

TRBJ2-1	TRBV7-9	CASSLRDSSYNEQFF
TRBJ2-2	TRBV5-5	CASSFRLWGQGGSQGTGELFF
TRBJ2-5	TRBV20-1	CSARGQGETQYF
TRBJ1-3	TRBV13	CASSLTGVTGNTIYF
TRBJ1-1	TRBV12-3/TRBV12-4	CASNSGWATEAFF
TRBJ2-1	TRBV30	CAWSVKGGLYNEQFF
TRBJ2-1	TRBV3-1	CASSQAWYNEQFF
TRBJ2-5	TRBV11-2	CASSSRRSGQETQYF
TRBJ1-4	TRBV7-9	CASSPIRGAGEKLFF
TRBJ1-5	TRBV7-2	CASSFQTGLYNQPQHF
TRBJ2-3	TRBV4-1	CASSQGAGGRSDTQYF
TRBJ1-5	TRBV29-1	CSASGTQGETQHF
TRBJ1-5	TRBV7-9	CASSRREDSNQPQHF
TRBJ1-1	TRBV9	CASSPRGDSQNTEAFF
TRBJ1-5	TRBV7-2	CASSLARGVSQPQHF
TRBJ1-5	TRBV6-2/TRBV6-3	CASTDGGQPQHF
TRBJ1-2	TRBV7-2	CASLANYGYTF
TRBJ1-2	TRBV27	CASSSARGARFGYTF
TRBJ1-4	TRBV29-1	CSVGGTNEKLFF
TRBJ2-3	TRBV11-2	CASSLSGTGVADTQYF
TRBJ1-5	TRBV7-8	CASSLAELGQPQHF
TRBJ2-7	TRBV28	CASSPWSAEQYF
TRBJ2-5	TRBV20-1	CSARHPGLQGETQYF
TRBJ1-6	TRBV18	CASSWEGLSSYNSPLHF
TRBJ1-6	TRBV4-1	CASSQSGQGSSPLHF
TRBJ2-7	TRBV27	CASSMYEQYF
TRBJ2-5	TRBV20-1	CSGRGFRDVGELKTQYF
TRBJ2-7	TRBV20-1	CSARVGTGEQYF
TRBJ1-5	TRBV7-9	CASSLSTGQGWNQPQHF
TRBJ2-7	TRBV9	CASSPGFFGQGYEQYF
TRBJ2-7	TRBV29-1	CSVDVTGRLEQYF
TRBJ1-5	TRBV7-8	CASSSGLGAQHF
TRBJ2-5	TRBV7-2	CASSLYQGSKRETQYF
TRBJ1-6	TRBV5-1	CASSLQGAFNSPLHF
TRBJ2-7	TRBV11-2	CATRSGASYEQYF
TRBJ2-7	TRBV20-1	CSAGQLAGGAYEQYF
TRBJ2-5	TRBV5-1	CASSLGAAGQETQYF
TRBJ1-5	TRBV27	CASSPSPDRVGQPQHF
TRBJ1-1	TRBV6-6	CASSLTGKAFF
TRBJ1-2	TRBV7-2	CASSTTGALGNNYGYTF
TRBJ2-7	TRBV18	CASSPEQTYEQYF
TRBJ2-3	TRBV19	CASSAGTAGDTQYF
TRBJ2-2	TRBV3-1	CASSQEDLAGKGGELFF
TRBJ2-3	TRBV29-1	CSVEATGGTDTQYF
TRBJ1-6	TRBV18	CASSPSGTGLGGDSPLHF
TRBJ1-2	TRBV9	CASSVLSASSYGYTF
TRBJ2-1	TRBV29-1	CSGSSSYNEQFF
TRBJ2-5	TRBV5-1	CASSRAGTSDSETQYF
TRBJ2-1	TRBV10-3	CAISGTGGPYNEQFF
TRBJ1-1	TRBV28	CASSFGRGFGTEAFF
TRBJ2-1	TRBV11-2	CASSAFAAGPHNEKFF
TRBJ2-1	TRBV4-1	CASSHRLAGGPAEQFF
TRBJ2-5	TRBV3-1	CASSQEHRAQETQYF
TRBJ1-1	TRBV6-2/TRBV6-3	CASSTTERTEAFF
TRBJ2-7	TRBV3-1	CASSQARPASAFPYEQYF
TRBJ2-7	TRBV2	CASSESRGPYEQYF
TRBJ1-3	TRBV7-9	CASSARVINTIYF
TRBJ2-1	TRBV3-1	CASSRGLRSYNEQFF